This T cell receptor beta chain was identified in a study of beta chain features in type 1 diabetes. Every bit of the isolated RNA underwent reverse transcription, so sequencing read expressed TCRB transcripts. Clones were sequenced by immunoSEQ multiplex PCR, and TCRdb holds only the in-frame ones, with some missing. Of approximately 470,000 clones in the sample, 25% to 35% were seen once. This CDR3 has 13 amino acids. V was shortened by 5 bases and J by 2 bases, with 10 bases between the two germline ends. The germline gives CDR1 SQVTM, CDR2 ANQGSEA. The study's findings and limits: Diminished insertions and augmented deletions at VDJ junctions characterized type 1 diabetes patients. Naive, central memory and regulatory TCRB repertoires appeared more similar among patients than healthy donors.

This clone was recorded a few times. Its matching antigen is unknown. Sequenced material: naive CD4+ T cells from blood. The chain is built from TRBV29-1 and TRBJ2-1; D assignment may be TRBD1 or TRBD2 (5 bases each). This sequence originates from a man between 18 and 35 years old in good health. CDR3 region: CSVTRDAYNEQFF. CDR3 DNA sequence: TGCAGCGTTACCAGGGACGCCTACAATGAGCAGTTCTTC.